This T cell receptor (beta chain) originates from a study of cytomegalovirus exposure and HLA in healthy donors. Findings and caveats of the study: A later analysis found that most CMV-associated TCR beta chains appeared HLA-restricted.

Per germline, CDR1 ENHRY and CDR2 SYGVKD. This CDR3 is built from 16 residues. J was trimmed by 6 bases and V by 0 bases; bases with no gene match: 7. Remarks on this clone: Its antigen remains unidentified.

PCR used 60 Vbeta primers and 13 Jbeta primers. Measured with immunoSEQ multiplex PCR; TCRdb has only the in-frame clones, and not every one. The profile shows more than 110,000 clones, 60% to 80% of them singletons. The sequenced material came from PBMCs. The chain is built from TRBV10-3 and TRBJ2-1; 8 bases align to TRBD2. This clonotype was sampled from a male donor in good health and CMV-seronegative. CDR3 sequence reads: CAISESSTSGLNEQFF. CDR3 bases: TGTGCCATCAGTGAGTCGAGCACTAGCGGACTCAATGAGCAGTTCTTC.